This TCR beta chain was sequenced for a study of radiotherapy plus CTLA-4 blockade in lung cancer. As for the study in general: Objective response was observed in roughly 17% of patients, and disease control in approximately 33%.

This table comes from immunoSEQ multiplex PCR, and its TCRdb copy is limited to in-frame clones, with some not included. This repertoire shows tens of thousands of clones, 65% to 80% found once; its top ten account for just under 8%. General study findings and limits: Tumor-origin TCR clones grew in blood after radiotherapy plus ipilimumab.

The germline V gene has CDR1 MDHEN and CDR2 SYDVKM. Unmatched junction bases numbered 11, after V lost 5 bases and J lost 5 bases. The CDR3 length is 15 residues. A note on this clone: What it binds is unknown.

The chain uses TRBV28 and TRBJ1-1; 7 bases fit TRBD1. The starting material was peripheral blood, obtained from a patient treated with radiotherapy plus ipilimumab. The clonotype was recovered from a human donor with non-small cell lung cancer who had stable disease on radiotherapy plus ipilimumab. In DNA, the CDR3 is TGTGCCAGCAGTCCCGCGACAGGGAGGAGGACTGAAGCTTTCTTT. Protein: CASSPATGRRTEAFF.